This note documents a single TCR beta chain sequence. What it binds is unknown. Naive CD8 cells lacked CD45RO and underwent positive selection for CCR7, leaving out terminally differentiated effector memory CD45RA+ cells. Original processing methods: From ImmunoSEQ came sequences covering only the junction and carrying no quality scores, so filtering differed. Sequenced by immunoSEQ multiplex PCR; TCRdb stores in-frame clones only, minus some. That table gives V, J and clone size, and the DNA gave D and trimming. The sample holds more than 2 million clones, about 95% seen once. The data originate from a study of shared clonotypes between healthy human individuals. Study in general: Per donor, CD8 memory used one plate, CD8 naive used two, CD4 memory used three and CD4 naive used three. Study-level results: Even with large depth, rarefaction showed that sorted-subset sequencing was incomplete. Researchers sampled blood only, noting tissue repertoires likely differ.

CDR1 MGHRA and CDR2 YSYEKL come from the germline V gene. CDR3 length: 17 amino acids. The V segment lost 3 bases and the J segment 8 bases; nucleotides outside the gene matches: 9. This chain links TRBV4-1 with TRBJ2-1; 14 bases map to TRBD2. Specimen: naive CD8+ T cells sorted from blood. This clonotype originated in a young man in good health. The CDR3 region has the DNA TGCGCCAGCAGCCAGACTAGCGGGAGGGCCCTCCCTTATGAGCAGTTCTTC. It codes for CASSQTSGRALPYEQFF.